The 7 T cell receptor beta chains listed next were all sequenced from one sample in a study of T-cell memory formation after mild COVID-19. A single record per CDR3 protein comes from TCRdb applying MiXCR to the 5' RACE reads. In the table there are approximately 100,000 distinct CDR3 sequences, around 27% of which are singletons. The sample consisted of PBMCs or a T cell subset sorted from them (not recorded which). The receptors come from a man between 18 and 35 years old who had mild COVID-19 (a few samples of this study predate the infection). Cell type and time point are not known.

This clonotype was seen more than once but under ten times. The rearrangement links TRBV20-1 to TRBJ2-7; 7 bases map to TRBD1. Germline V CDR1 and CDR2: DFQATT, SNEGSKA (reference sequence). This CDR3 comprises 13 residues. The V segment lost 6 bases and the J segment 4 bases; nucleotides outside the gene matches: 9. The CDR3 spells CSAHGTATYEQYV. The DNA of the CDR3 is TGCAGTGCCCACGGGACAGCTACATACGAGCAGTACGTC.

The table lists this clonotype with a few counts. The chain is built from TRBV20-1 and TRBJ2-5, with TRBD2 matching 13 bases. The V gene's germline CDR1 is DFQATT and CDR2 SNEGSKA (reference sequence). This CDR3 comprises 13 residues. With 8 bases clipped from V and 2 bases from J, the junction kept 2 bases outside the gene matches. CDR3 region: CSPLAGGQETQYF. As DNA, the CDR3 is TGCAGTCCACTAGCGGGGGGGCAAGAGACCCAGTACTTC.

This clonotype has just a few counts. The chain carries TRBV29-1 and TRBJ2-3; 9 bases map to TRBD2. The germline V gene encodes CDR1 SQVTM and CDR2 ANQGSEA. The CDR3 consists of 15 residues. V lost 6 bases, J lost 5 bases, and 12 bases stayed unmatched. The CDR3 DNA is TGCAGCGTAGAATCAGCGGGGGGTCCTCGAGATACGCAGTATTTT. Encoded protein: CSVESAGGPRDTQYF.

This chain connects TRBV4-1 to TRBJ2-1; 7 nucleotides match TRBD2. The CDR3 totals 14 residues. The germline V gene has CDR1 MGHRA and CDR2 YSYEKL. Trimming cost V 6 bases and J 2 bases; bases outside gene matches: 4. CDR3 nucleotide sequence: TGCGCCAGCAGTGGGGGGGGGGCCTACAATGAGCAGTTCTTC. It translates to CASSGGGAYNEQFF.

The rearrangement uses TRBV29-1 and TRBJ1-2; D might be TRBD1 (5 bases). Germline-derived CDR1 and CDR2 are SQVTM and ANQGSEA. The CDR3 runs 12 residues. V lost 5 bases, J lost 7 bases, and 14 bases lay in between. The CDR3 region has the DNA TGCAGCGTTTGGGGCGAGCAGGCTGGCTACACCTTC. Translation gives CSVWGEQAGYTF. Full variable domain (remainder filled in from reference TRBV29-1 and TRBJ1-2): SAVISQKPSRDICQRGTSLTIQCQVDSQVTMMFWYRQQPGQSLTLIATANQGSEATYESGFVIDKFPISRPNLTFSTLTVSNMSPEDSSIYLCSVWGEQAGYTFGSGTRLTVV.

This clonotype was observed a few times. The chain has TRBV3-1 and TRBJ2-3; possible D gene TRBD1, 6 bases. This CDR3 contains 13 residues. With 7 bases removed from V and 3 bases from J, the gap between germline ends came to 11 bases. Germline V gene lookup returns CDR1 LGHDT and CDR2 YNNKEL (reference sequence). As DNA, the CDR3 is TGTGCCAGCAAACAGGGTAGGACAGATACGCAGTATTTT. Translating gives CASKQGRTDTQYF.

V gene TRBV7-2 combines with J gene TRBJ2-1; D call uncertain. Germline CDR1 and CDR2: SGHTA and FQGNSA. The CDR3 contains 12 residues. V lost 1 base to trimming and J lost 5 bases, with 3 bases between them. CDR3 residues: CASSLVHNEQFF. In nucleotides, the CDR3 is TGTGCCAGCAGCTTAGTACACAATGAGCAGTTCTTC. Looking up the rest from reference TRBV7-2 and TRBJ2-1 gives the full variable domain: GAGVSQSPSNKVTEKGKDVELRCDPISGHTALYWYRQSLGQGLEFLIYFQGNSAPDKSGLPSDRFSAERTGGSVSTLTIQRTQQEDSAVYLCASSLVHNEQFFGPGTRLTVL.